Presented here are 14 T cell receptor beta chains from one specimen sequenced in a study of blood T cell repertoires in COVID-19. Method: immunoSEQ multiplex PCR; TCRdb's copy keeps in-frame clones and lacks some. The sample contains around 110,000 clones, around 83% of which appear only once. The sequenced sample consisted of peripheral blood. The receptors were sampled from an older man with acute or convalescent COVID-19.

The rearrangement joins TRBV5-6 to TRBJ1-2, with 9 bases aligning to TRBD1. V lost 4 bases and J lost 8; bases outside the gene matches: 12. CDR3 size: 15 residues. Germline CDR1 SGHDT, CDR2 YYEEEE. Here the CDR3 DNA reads TGTGCCAGCAGCCCGGGACAGGGTAATCTACGAGGCTACACCTTC. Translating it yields CASSPGQGNLRGYTF.

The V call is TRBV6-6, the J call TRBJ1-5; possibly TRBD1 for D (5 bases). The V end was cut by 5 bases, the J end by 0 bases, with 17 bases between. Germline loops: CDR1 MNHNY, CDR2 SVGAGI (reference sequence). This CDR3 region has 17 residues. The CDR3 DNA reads TGTGCCAGCAGTCAGAGTGGCCGGGGGGATAGCAATCAGCCCCAGCATTTT. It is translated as CASSQSGRGDSNQPQHF.

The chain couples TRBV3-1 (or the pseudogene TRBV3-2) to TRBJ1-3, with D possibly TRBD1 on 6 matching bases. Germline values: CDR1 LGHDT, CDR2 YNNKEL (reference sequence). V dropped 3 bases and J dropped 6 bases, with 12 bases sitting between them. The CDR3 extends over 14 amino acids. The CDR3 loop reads CASSHAGVANTIYF. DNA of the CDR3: TGTGCCAGCAGCCATGCAGGGGTAGCAAACACCATATATTTT.

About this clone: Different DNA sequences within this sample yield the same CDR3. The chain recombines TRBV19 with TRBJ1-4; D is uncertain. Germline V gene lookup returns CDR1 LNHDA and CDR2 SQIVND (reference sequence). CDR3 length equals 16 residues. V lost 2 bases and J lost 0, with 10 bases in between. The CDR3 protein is CASSIFPGATNEKLFF. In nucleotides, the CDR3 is TGTGCCAGTAGTATATTTCCCGGTGCAACTAATGAAAAACTGTTTTTT.

The CDR3 protein is CASSTSLGQVSATQYF. Written as DNA, the CDR3 is TGTGCCAGCTCGACCAGCCTAGGACAGGTTTCGGCGACCCAGTACTTC. This chain connects TRBV28 to TRBJ2-5, with 7 bases that match TRBD1. Per the germline V gene, CDR1 is MDHEN and CDR2 is SYDVKM. The ends lost 8 bases at V and 7 bases at J; junction bases unmatched: 19. The CDR3 runs 16 residues. The variable domain in full, with the rest retrieved from reference TRBV28 and TRBJ2-5, is DVKVTQSSRYLVKRTGEKVFLECVQDMDHENMFWYRQDPGLGLRLIYFSYDVKMKEKGDIPEGYSVSREKKERFSLILESASTNQTSMYLCASSTSLGQVSATQYFGPGTRLLVL.

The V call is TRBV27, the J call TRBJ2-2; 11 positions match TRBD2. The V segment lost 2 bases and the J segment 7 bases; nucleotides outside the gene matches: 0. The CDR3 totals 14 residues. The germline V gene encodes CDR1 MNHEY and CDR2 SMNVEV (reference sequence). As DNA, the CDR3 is TGTGCCAGCAGTTTAGGGACTAGCGGCGGGGAGCTGTTTTTT. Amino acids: CASSLGTSGGELFF.

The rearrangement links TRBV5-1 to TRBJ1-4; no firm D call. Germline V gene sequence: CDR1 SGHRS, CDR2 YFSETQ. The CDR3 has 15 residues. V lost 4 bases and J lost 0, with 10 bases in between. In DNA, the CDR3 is TGCGCCAGCAGCCTGCGGGTTGCAACTAATGAAAAACTGTTTTTT. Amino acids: CASSLRVATNEKLFF.

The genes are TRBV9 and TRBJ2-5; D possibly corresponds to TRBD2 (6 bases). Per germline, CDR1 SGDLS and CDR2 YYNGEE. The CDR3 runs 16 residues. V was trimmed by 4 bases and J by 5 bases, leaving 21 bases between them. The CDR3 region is CASSQTDLSGLETQYF. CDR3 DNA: TGTGCCAGCAGCCAGACCGACCTTAGCGGTCTGGAGACCCAGTACTTC.

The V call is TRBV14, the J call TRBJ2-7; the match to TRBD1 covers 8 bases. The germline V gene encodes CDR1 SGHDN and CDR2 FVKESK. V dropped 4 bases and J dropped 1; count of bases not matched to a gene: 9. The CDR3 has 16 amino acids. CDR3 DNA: TGTGCCAGCAGCCCGGTCAGGGACAGGCGATCCTACGAGCAGTACTTC. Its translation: CASSPVRDRRSYEQYF. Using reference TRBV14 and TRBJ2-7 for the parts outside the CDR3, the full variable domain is EAGVTQFPSHSVIEKGQTVTLRCDPISGHDNLYWYRRVMGKEIKFLLHFVKESKQDESGMPNNRFLAERTGGTYSTLKVQPAELEDSGVYFCASSPVRDRRSYEQYFGPGTRLTVT.

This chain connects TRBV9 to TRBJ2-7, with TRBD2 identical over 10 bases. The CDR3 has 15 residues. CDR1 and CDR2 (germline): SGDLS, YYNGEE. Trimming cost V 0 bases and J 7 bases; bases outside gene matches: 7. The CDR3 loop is CASSVGLAGDKEQYF. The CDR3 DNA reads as TGTGCCAGCAGCGTAGGGCTAGCGGGAGATAAAGAGCAGTACTTC. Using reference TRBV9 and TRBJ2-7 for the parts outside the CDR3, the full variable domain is DSGVTQTPKHLITATGQRVTLRCSPRSGDLSVYWYQQSLDQGLQFLIQYYNGEERAKGNILERFSAQQFPDLHSELNLSSLELGDSALYFCASSVGLAGDKEQYFGPGTRLTVT.

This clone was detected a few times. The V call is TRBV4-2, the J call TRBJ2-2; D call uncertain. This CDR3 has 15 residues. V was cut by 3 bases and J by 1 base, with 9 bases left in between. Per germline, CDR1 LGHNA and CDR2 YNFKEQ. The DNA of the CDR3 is TGTGCCAGCAGCCATAAACCTATGAACACCGGGGAGCTGTTTTTT. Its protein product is CASSHKPMNTGELFF.

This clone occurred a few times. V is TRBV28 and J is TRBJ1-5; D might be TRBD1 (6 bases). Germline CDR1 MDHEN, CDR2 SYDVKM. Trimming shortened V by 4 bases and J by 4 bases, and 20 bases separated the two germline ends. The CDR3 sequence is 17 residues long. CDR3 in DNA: TGTGCCAGCAGTTCGGGGGGGCTCTCCTTGTGGAATCAGCCCCAGCATTTT. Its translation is CASSSGGLSLWNQPQHF.

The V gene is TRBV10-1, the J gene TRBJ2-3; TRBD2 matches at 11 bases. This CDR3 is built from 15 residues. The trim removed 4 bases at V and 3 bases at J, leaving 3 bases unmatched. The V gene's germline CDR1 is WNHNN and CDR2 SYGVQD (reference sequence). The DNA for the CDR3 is TGCGCCAGCAGTGTAACTAGCGGGGGTACAGATACGCAGTATTTT. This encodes CASSVTSGGTDTQYF.

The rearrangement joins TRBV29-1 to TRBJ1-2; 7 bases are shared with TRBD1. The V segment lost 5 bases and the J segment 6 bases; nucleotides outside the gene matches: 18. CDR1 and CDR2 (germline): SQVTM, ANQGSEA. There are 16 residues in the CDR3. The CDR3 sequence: CSVFSGQNTLHNGYTF. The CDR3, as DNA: TGCAGCGTTTTCTCGGGACAGAACACTCTGCACAATGGCTACACCTTC.